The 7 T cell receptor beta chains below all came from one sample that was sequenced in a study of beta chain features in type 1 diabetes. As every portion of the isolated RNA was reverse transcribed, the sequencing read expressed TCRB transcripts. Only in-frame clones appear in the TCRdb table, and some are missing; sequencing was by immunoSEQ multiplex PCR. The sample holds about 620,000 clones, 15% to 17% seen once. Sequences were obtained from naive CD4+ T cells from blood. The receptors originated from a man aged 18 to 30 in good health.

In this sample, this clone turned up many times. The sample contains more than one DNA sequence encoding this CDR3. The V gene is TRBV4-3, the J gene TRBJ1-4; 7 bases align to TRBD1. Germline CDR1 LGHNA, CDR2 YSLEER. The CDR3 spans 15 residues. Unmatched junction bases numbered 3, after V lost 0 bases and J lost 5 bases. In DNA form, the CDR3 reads TGCGCCAGCAGCCAAGAGACAGGGAGAAATGAAAAACTGTTTTTT. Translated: CASSQETGRNEKLFF.

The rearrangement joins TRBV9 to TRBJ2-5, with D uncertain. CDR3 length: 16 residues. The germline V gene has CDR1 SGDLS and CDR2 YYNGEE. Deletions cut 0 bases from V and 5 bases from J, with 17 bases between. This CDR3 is CASSVGGIGGTETQYF. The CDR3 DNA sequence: TGTGCCAGCAGCGTAGGGGGTATCGGTGGTACGGAGACCCAGTACTTC.

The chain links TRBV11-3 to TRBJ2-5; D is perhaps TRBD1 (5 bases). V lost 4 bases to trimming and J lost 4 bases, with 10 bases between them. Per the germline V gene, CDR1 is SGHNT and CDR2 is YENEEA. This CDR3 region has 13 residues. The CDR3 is CASSSGMRETQYF. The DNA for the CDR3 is TGTGCCAGCAGCTCAGGGATGCGAGAGACCCAGTACTTC.

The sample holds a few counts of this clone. The CDR3 coding sequence is TGTGCCAGTACCATAGGGACAGGGGGCAGGACCGGGGAGCTGTTTTTT. Translated, it gives CASTIGTGGRTGELFF. The chain combines TRBV19 with TRBJ2-2, with 12 bases identical to TRBD1. Germline-derived CDR1 and CDR2 are LNHDA and SQIVND (reference sequence). The CDR3 is 16 amino acids. Unmatched junction bases numbered 8, after V lost 7 bases and J lost 5 bases.

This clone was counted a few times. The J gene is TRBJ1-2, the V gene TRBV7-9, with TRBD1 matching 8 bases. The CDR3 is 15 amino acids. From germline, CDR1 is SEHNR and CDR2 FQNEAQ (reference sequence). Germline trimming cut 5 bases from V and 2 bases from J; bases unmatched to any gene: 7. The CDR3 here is CASSPQGVLNYGYTF. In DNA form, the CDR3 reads TGTGCCAGCAGCCCACAGGGGGTGCTCAACTATGGCTACACCTTC.

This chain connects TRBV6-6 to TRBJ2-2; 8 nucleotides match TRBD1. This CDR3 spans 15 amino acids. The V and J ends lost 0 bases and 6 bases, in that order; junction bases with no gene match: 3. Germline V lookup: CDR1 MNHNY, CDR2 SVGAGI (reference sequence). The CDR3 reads CASSYSTGDAGELFF. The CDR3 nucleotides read TGTGCCAGCAGTTACTCGACAGGGGATGCCGGGGAGCTGTTTTTT.

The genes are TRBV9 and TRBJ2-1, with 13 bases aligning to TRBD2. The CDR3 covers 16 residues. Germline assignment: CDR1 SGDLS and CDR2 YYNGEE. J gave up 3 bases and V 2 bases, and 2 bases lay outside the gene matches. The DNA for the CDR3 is TGTGCCAGCAGCGTGACTAGCGGGGGGCTCTACAATGAGCAGTTCTTC. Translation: CASSVTSGGLYNEQFF.